The T cell receptor beta chain under discussion was sequenced for a study of T cell changes during pregnancy in multiple sclerosis. TCRdb's table, derived via immunoSEQ multiplex PCR, lists solely in-frame clones and lacks some. The sample carries 30,000 to 45,000 clones, 92% recorded once. The CDR3 loop spans 15 amino acids. Germline CDR1 is SGHVS and CDR2 is FQNEAQ. V lost 2 bases to trimming and J lost 0 bases, with 11 bases between them. The clonotype originates from a female donor with multiple sclerosis, enrolled in a pregnancy study. J is TRBJ2-7 and V is TRBV7-8, with no clear D. The sequenced sample was PBMCs (not recorded whether the cells were cultured). The CDR3 sequence is CASSLFAVSSYEQYF. In DNA form, the CDR3 reads TGTGCCAGCAGCTTATTTGCTGTGAGCTCCTACGAGCAGTACTTC.